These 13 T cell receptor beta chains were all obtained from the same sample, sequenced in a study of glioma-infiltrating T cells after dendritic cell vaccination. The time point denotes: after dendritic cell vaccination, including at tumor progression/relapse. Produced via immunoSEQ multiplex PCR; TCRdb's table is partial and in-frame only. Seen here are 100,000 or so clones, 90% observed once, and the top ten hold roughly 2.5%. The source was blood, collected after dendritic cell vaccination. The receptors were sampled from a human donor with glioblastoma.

CDR3 sequence reads: CASSKTTGSHNYGYTF. Written as DNA, the CDR3 is TGTGCCAGTAGTAAGACGACAGGGAGTCACAACTATGGCTACACCTTC. The rearrangement links TRBV19 to TRBJ1-2; 7 nucleotides align to TRBD1. The CDR3 runs to 16 residues. J lost 2 bases, V lost 4 bases, and 10 bases had no gene match. Germline V gene lookup returns CDR1 LNHDA and CDR2 SQIVND (reference sequence).

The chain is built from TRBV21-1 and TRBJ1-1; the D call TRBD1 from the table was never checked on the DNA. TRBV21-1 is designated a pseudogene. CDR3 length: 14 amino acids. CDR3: CASSKGRGATEAFF. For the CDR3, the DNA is TGTGCCAGCAGCAAAGGAAGGGGTGCCACTGAAGCTTTCTTT.

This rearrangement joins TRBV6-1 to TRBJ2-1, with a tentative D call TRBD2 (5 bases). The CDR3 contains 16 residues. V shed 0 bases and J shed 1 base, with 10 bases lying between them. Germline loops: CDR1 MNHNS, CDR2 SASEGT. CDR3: CASSEAGLASYNEQFF. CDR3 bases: TGTGCCAGCAGTGAAGCGGGTCTAGCATCCTACAATGAGCAGTTCTTC.

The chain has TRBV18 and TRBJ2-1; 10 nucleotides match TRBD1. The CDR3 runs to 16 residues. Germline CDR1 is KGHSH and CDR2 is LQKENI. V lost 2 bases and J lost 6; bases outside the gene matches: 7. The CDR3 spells CASSPSGTGVVNEQFF. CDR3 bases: TGTGCCAGCTCACCATCCGGGACAGGGGTGGTCAATGAGCAGTTCTTC.

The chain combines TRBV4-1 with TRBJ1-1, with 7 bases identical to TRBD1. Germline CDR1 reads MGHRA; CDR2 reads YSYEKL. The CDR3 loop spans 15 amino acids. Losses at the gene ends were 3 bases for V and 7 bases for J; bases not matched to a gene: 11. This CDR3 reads CASSQGSGGTVEAFF. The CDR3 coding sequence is TGCGCCAGCAGCCAGGGGTCTGGGGGGACAGTTGAAGCTTTCTTT.

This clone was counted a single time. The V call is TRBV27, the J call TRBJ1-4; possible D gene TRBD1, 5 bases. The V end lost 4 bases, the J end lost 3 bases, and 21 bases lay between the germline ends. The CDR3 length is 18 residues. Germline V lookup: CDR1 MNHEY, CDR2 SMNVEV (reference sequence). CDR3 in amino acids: CASSSRYLQGLPNEKLFF. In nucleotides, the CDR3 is TGTGCCAGCAGTTCCCGCTATCTGCAGGGTCTTCCTAATGAAAAACTGTTTTTT.

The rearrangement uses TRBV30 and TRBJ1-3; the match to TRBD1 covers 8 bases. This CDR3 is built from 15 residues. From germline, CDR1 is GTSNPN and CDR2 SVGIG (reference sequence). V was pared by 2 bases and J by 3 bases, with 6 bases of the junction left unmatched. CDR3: CAWSPGTGRGNTIYF. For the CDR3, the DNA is TGTGCCTGGAGTCCCGGGACAGGTCGTGGAAACACCATATATTTT.

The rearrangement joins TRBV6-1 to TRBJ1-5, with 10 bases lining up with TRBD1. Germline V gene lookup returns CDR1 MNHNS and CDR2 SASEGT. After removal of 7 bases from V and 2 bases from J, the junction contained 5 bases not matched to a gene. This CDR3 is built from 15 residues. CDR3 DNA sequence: TGTGCCAGCACCGCTGGGACAGGGGGCAATCAGCCCCAGCATTTT. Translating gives CASTAGTGGNQPQHF.

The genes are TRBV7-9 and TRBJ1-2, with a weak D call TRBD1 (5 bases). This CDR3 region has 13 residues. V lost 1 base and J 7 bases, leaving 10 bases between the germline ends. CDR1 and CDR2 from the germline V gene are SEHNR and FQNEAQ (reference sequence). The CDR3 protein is CASSLDRGRGYTF. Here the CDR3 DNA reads TGTGCCAGCAGCTTAGATAGGGGCCGTGGCTACACCTTC.

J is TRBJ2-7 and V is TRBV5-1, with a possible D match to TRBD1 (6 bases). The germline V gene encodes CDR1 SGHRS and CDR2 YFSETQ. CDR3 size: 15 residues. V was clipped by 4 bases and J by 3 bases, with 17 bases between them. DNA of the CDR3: TGCGCCAGCAGCACACAGGGCCTCGGAGGCTACGAGCAGTACTTC. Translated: CASSTQGLGGYEQYF. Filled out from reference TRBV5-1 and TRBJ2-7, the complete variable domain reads KAGVTQTPRYLIKTRGQQVTLSCSPISGHRSVSWYQQTPGQGLQFLFEYFSETQRNKGNFPGRFSGRQFSNSRSEMNVSTLELGDSALYLCASSTQGLGGYEQYFGPGTRLTVT.

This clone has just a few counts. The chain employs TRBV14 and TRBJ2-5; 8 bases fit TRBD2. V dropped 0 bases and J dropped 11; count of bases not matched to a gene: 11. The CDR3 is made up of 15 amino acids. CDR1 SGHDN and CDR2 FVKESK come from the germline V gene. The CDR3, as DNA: TGTGCCAGCAGCCAAGAAACGGGAGGGGGGTACGGGCAGTACTTC. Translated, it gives CASSQETGGGYGQYF.

This CDR3 is CASSETSGRVHEQYF. CDR3 DNA sequence: TGTGCCAGTAGTGAGACTAGCGGGAGAGTCCACGAGCAGTACTTC. The chain is built from TRBV19 and TRBJ2-7; 12 nucleotides match TRBD2. The V gene end was trimmed by 5 bases and the J gene end by 5 bases; junction bases not matched to a gene: 7. Germline-derived CDR1 and CDR2 are LNHDA and SQIVND (reference sequence). The CDR3 spans 15 residues. Combining the CDR3 with reference TRBV19 and TRBJ2-7 gives the whole variable domain DGGITQSPKYLFRKEGQNVTLSCEQNLNHDAMYWYRQDPGQGLRLIYYSQIVNDFQKGDIAEGYSVSREKKESFPLTVTSAQKNPTAFYLCASSETSGRVHEQYFGPGTRLTVT.

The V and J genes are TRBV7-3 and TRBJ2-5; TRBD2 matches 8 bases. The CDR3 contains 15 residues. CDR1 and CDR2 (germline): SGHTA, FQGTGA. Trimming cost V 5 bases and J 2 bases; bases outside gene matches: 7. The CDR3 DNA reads TGTGCCAGCAGCAAGTCGGGGGGGTGGCAAGAGACCCAGTACTTC. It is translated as CASSKSGGWQETQYF.